This T cell receptor (beta chain) was captured in a study of T cell responses to AZD1222 COVID-19 vaccine (dated by TCRdb to about 2021). Regarding the complete study: AZD1222 recipients given second doses at about 4 weeks or at about 12 weeks were pooled, since spike-specific TCR depth and breadth were not found to differ between the two schedules. A total of roughly 240 trial participants underwent TCR sequencing, of whom some 210 received two doses of AZD1222 and 26 received two doses of the MenACWY control vaccine. Trial participants were enrolled by age into 18-55, 56-69 and 70-plus year subgroups, with 148, 28 and 57 TCR-sequenced participants respectively.

The CDR3 regions of human TCRbeta chains were analyzed by immunosequencing. Per the authors' processing: TCRs in the repertoires were compared against a reference library of SARS-CoV-2-specific TCRs that had been generated with the MIRA antigen-specificity platform. Breadth was defined as the fraction of unique TCRs that were SARS-CoV-2-associated. Depth was defined as the fraction of total T cells that were SARS-CoV-2-associated. Using the MIRA data, each spike-specific TCR was mapped to the spike region that the TCR reacts to and placed in a CD4 or CD8 class. Log10-transformed breadth and depth values were compared by one-way ANOVA with Sidak's multiple comparisons tests. In TCRdb, the immuneACCESS table is reduced to in-frame sequences with V and J assigned. These tables do not hold every clone; where another copy was compared, an unresolved V gene accounts for under half, and the others remain unexplained. V and J calls and clone size are copied from that table; D and trimming were computed from the DNA. The sample table lists roughly 100,000 clones, more than 90% of them with a count of one. The ten largest clones take up about 1.2% of the sample.

V is cut back by 4 bases and J by 3 bases, with 5 bases in the junction unmatched. The CDR3 covers 14 residues, taking in both the cysteine and the phenylalanine. Only the CDR3 DNA is retained, 42 bases long and in frame from the first base. From the germline V gene (reference sequence), CDR1 is LGHDT and CDR2 is YNNKEL. Paper-wide results and their limitations: Conclusions about previously exposed vaccinees are limited because only 6 or 7 AZD1222 recipients were SARS-CoV-2 seropositive at baseline. Reportedly, almost half of the unique spike-specific TCRs recognized epitopes lying outside the regions that are mutated in the B.1.351 and B.1.1.7 variants. After two AZD1222 doses, spike-specific TCR breadth and depth were significantly higher than at day 0 and than in MenACWY recipients. Participants were mostly white British and included more females than males, and it was suggested by the authors that clonal diversity may have been underestimated. Because no samples from the day 14 peak response were available, repertoires could be characterized only after the peak T cell response. The vaccine-associated CD4 TCRs covered the entire spike protein, and the dominant responses fell in regions 160-218 and 743-854. The 56-69-year group was small, and its depth increase did not reach significance, likely because of low power.

The meaning of the sample's time point label: baseline before first vaccination. Vaccinee samples were obtained from the UK trials COV001 and COV002, which included a single-blind randomized controlled phase 2/3 trial of AZD1222 (ChAdOx1 nCoV-19) in healthy adults. Trial participant PBMC samples were collected at day 0 and day 28 after the second dose for TCRbeta chain sequencing. To note about this clone: The antigen it recognizes is unknown. Qualities for individual bases were not recorded, and no much larger clone is one base off.

The specimen was peripheral blood, collected on day 0 of AZD1222 vaccination. The clonotype comes from an adult in good health. The chain is encoded by TRBV3-1 (or the pseudogene TRBV3-2) joined to TRBJ2-7; 8 central nucleotides agree with TRBD2. The CDR3 in this case is CASSPLAVHYEQYF. DNA sequence: TGTGCCAGCAGCCCACTAGCGGTTCACTACGAGCAGTACTTC.